The source of this T cell receptor beta chain is a study of blood T cell repertoires in COVID-19 (TCRdb year 2020). At the level of the whole study: Collaborator samples came from the United States, Italy and Spain and covered acute and convalescent phases of COVID-19. The material from the prospective study consisted of cDNA or gDNA derived from T cells, B-cell-depleted T cells, or PBMCs. The dataset comprised deeply sampled blood TCRbeta repertoires from subjects exposed to, actively infected with, or recovered from COVID-19. A freely available public database, intended as a resource for researchers studying the immune response to SARS-CoV-2, is where the repertoires were released. The samples were drawn from two sources: the first 160 participants of the ongoing ImmuneRACE study, and some 1,300 subjects contributed by 6 global collaborators. Nearly every sample came with metadata listing a de-identified subject ID, COVID-19 status, age in years and sex. Where available, HLA class I and class II types were taken from metadata supplied by the sample provider and were not determined by assay-based typing.

Paper-wide results and their limitations: The quantity of clinical and demographic metadata differed by source and by participant and was supplied without curation.

About this clone itself: It lacks a known antigen. Base qualities are missing; no much larger clone stands one base away.

The immunoSEQ Assay, a bias-controlled multiplex PCR, was used to amplify TCRbeta CDR3 regions from genomic DNA. As for how the authors treated the data: Within the assay, amplification of reference gene primers was used to estimate how many nucleated cells each sample contained. Sequence reads were collapsed and filtered to measure the absolute abundance of every unique TCRbeta CDR3 rearrangement. For each sample, productive Simpson clonality was calculated as the square root of Simpson's diversity index over productive rearrangements. The source is immuneACCESS, and TCRdb retained only in-frame sequences with V and J called. Part of the clones is not carried over; for the studies checked, unresolved V genes explain less than half of this, and the remainder is unexplained. V and J calls and clone size are those listed in that table; D and trimming were worked out from the DNA. In this sample the table shows some 6,100 clones, 90% to 95% of which occur a single time. About 47% of the sample lies in the top ten.

Whole blood was collected in K2EDTA tubes by collaborating institutions according to the institutions' own protocols. For TCRbeta analysis, collaborators shipped samples in one of three forms: frozen whole blood, isolated PBMCs, or DNA extracted from either of those sample types. Deletion took 3 bases off V and 3 bases off J, with a span of 14 bases between the germline ends. The CDR3 contains 16 residues, cysteine and phenylalanine counted. Only the CDR3 DNA stays, 48 bases, in frame from base 1. In the germline V gene, CDR1 corresponds to MDHEN and CDR2 to SYDVKM. The sequence derives from a human donor in a cohort sampled during active COVID-19. The source material was peripheral blood. Recombination connected TRBV28 to TRBJ2-2, with a weak D call of TRBD1 (7 bases match). The CDR3 is CASSLRGTEDTGELFF. Read as DNA, the sequence is TGTGCCAGCAGTTTGCGCGGGACAGAGGACACCGGGGAGCTGTTTTTT.